This T cell receptor beta chain was captured by sequencing in a study of blood T cell repertoires in COVID-19. Only in-frame clones appear in the TCRdb table, and some are missing; sequencing was by immunoSEQ multiplex PCR. The sample lists 250,000 or so clones; approximately 82% were seen once. Sequencing was carried out using peripheral blood. The clonotype originates from a woman under 30 with acute or convalescent COVID-19.

CDR3 nucleotide sequence: TGTGCCAGCTCAGACGGGACTTCCTACGAGCAGTACTTC. Protein: CASSDGTSYEQYF. The chain joins TRBV18 to TRBJ2-7, with a possible D match to TRBD2 (6 bases). CDR1 is KGHSH, CDR2 LQKENI, per germline. CDR3 size: 13 residues. V was clipped by 5 bases and J by 1 base, with 9 bases between them.